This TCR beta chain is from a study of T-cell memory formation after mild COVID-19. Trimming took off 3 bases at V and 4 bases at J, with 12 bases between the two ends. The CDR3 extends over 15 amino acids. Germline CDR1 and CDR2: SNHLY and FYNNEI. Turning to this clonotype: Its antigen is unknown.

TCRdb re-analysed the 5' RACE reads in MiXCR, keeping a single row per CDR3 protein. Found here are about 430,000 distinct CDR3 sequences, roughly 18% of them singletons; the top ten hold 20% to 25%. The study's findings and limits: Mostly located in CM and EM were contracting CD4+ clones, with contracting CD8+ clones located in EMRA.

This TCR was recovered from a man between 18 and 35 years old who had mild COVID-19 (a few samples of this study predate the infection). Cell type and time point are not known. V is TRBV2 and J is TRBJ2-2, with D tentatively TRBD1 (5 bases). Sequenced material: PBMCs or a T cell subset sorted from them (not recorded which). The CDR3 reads CASSDIRETTGELFF. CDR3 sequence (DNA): TGTGCCAGCAGTGATATCAGGGAAACCACCGGGGAGCTGTTTTTT.